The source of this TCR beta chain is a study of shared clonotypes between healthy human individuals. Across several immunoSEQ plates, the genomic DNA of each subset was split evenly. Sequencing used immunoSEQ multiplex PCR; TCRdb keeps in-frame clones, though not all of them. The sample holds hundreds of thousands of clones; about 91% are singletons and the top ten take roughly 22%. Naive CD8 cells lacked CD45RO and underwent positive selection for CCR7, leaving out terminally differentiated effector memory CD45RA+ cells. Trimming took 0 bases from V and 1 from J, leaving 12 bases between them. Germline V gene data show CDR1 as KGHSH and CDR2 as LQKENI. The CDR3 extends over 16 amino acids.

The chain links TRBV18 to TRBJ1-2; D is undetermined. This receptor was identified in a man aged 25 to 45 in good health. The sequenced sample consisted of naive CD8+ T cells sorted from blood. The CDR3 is CASSPPFARDNYGYTF. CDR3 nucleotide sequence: TGTGCCAGCTCACCACCGTTTGCCAGAGATAACTATGGCTACACCTTC.